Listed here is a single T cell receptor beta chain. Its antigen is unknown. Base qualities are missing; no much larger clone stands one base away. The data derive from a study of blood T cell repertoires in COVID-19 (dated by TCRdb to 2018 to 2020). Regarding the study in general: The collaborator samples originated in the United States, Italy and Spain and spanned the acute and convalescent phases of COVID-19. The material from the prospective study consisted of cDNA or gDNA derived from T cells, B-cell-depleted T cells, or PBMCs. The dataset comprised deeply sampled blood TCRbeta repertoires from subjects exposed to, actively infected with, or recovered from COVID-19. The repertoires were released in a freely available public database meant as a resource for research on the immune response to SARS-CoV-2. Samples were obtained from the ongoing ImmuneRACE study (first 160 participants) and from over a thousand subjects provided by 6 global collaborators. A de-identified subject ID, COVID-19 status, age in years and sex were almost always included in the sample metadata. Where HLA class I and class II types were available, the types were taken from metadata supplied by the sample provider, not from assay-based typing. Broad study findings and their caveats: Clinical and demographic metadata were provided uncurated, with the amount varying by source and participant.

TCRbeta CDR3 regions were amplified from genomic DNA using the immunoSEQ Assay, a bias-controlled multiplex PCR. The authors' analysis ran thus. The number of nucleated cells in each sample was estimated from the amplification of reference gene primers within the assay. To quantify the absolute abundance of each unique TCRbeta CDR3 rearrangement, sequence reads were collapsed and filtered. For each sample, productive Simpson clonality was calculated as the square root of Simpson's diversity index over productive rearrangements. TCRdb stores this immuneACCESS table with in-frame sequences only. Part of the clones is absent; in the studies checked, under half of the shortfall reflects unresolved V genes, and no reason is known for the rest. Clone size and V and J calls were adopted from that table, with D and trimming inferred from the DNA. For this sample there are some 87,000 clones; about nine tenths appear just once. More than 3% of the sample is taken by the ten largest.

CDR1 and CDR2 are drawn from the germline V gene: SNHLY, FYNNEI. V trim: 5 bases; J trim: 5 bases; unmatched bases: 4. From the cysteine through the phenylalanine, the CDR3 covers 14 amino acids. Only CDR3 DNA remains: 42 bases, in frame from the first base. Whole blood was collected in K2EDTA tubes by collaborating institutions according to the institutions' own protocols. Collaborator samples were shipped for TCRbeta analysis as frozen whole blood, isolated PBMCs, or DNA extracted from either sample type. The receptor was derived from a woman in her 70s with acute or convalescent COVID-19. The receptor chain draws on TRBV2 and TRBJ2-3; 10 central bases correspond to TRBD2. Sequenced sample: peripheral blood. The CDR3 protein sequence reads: CASSQRTSGDTQYF. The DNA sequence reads TGTGCCAGCAGTCAACGGACTAGCGGAGATACGCAGTATTTT.